This TCR beta chain was recovered during a study of cytomegalovirus exposure and HLA in healthy donors. The sample holds a few counts of this clone. The PCR contained 60 Vbeta and 13 Jbeta primers. As handled by the study authors: A follow-up analysis tallied about 80 million unique TCR beta chains, approximately 10 million shared. Profiling relied on immunoSEQ multiplex PCR, and the TCRdb table lists in-frame clones only, not all of them. The DNA gave D and trimming, while V, J and clone size come from that table. This sample has approximately 140,000 clones, with approximately 80% found just once. With V trimmed by 4 bases and J by 9 bases, 6 bases remained unmatched. CDR1 MGHRA and CDR2 YSYEKL come from the germline V gene. This CDR3 has 15 residues.

The sample comprised PBMCs. This TCR came from a woman between 40 and 55 years old in good health and CMV-seropositive. J is TRBJ2-1 and V is TRBV4-1; 13 positions agree with TRBD2. The CDR3 spells CASSLRGLAGSEQFF. The CDR3 DNA is TGCGCCAGCAGCCTAAGGGGACTAGCGGGATCTGAGCAGTTCTTC.